The 7 T cell receptor beta chains below were found in one sample sequenced in a study of blood T cells in healthy people across ages. Through a sample-barcoded 5' primer and a J-beta primer mix, a second PCR was run for about 6 to 12 cycles. MiXCR, applied by TCRdb to the 5' RACE reads, yields one record per CDR3 protein. The sample lists hundreds of thousands of distinct CDR3 sequences; around 50% were seen once. The sample comprised blood. These receptors were taken from a woman aged 80 or older in good health.

This clonotype was counted only a few times. This chain uses TRBV20-1 with TRBJ2-5, with 8 bases lining up with TRBD1. This CDR3 contains 13 residues. CDR1 is DFQATT and CDR2 is SNEGSKA in the germline V gene (reference sequence). J gave up 5 bases and V 6 bases, and 8 bases lay outside the gene matches. CDR3 amino acids: CSAPPGGEETQYF. The CDR3 region has the DNA TGCAGTGCCCCCCCAGGGGGCGAGGAGACCCAGTACTTC.

A remark on this clonotype: A read error may be the cause here, since a much bigger clone is one base away. J is TRBJ1-2 and V is TRBV28; a weak D match, TRBD1 (5 bases). Germline CDR1 reads MDHEN; CDR2 reads SYDVKM. Trimming took 7 bases from V and 7 from J, leaving 16 bases between them. CDR3 length: 13 amino acids. CDR3 sequence (DNA): TGTGCCAGCATCAGGGCACCCTTTTCTGGCTACACCTTC. It yields the protein CASIRAPFSGYTF.

The chain links TRBV7-2 to TRBJ2-5, with 8 bases that match TRBD1. The germline V gene has CDR1 SGHTA and CDR2 FQGNSA. The CDR3 is made up of 14 amino acids. V was pared by 5 bases and J by 5 bases, with 7 bases of the junction left unmatched. CDR3 amino acids: CASSPTGERETQYF. Here the CDR3 DNA reads TGTGCCAGCAGCCCGACAGGGGAGCGGGAGACCCAGTACTTC.

The V and J genes are TRBV6-2 or TRBV6-3 and TRBJ2-7, with unresolved D. Trimming shortened V by 1 base and J by 3 bases, and 4 bases separated the two germline ends. The germline CDR1 and CDR2 sequences are MNHEY and SVGEGT. This CDR3 region has 12 residues. In nucleotides, the CDR3 is TGTGCCAGCAGTTACTACGTCTACGAGCAGTACTTC. Translation gives CASSYYVYEQYF.

This clonotype was picked up many times. This rearrangement joins TRBV29-1 to TRBJ2-1; D is possibly TRBD2 (5 bases). V was shortened by 7 bases and J by 8 bases, with 12 bases between the two germline ends. The CDR3 is made up of 11 amino acids. Germline V gene lookup returns CDR1 SQVTM and CDR2 ANQGSEA. The CDR3 loop is CSAVASHEQFF. Here the CDR3 DNA reads TGCAGCGCCGTAGCGAGTCATGAGCAGTTCTTC.

This clonotype was seen repeatedly, ten times or more. The rearrangement links TRBV12-3 or TRBV12-4 to TRBJ2-1, with 8 bases matching TRBD2. This CDR3 has 16 residues. Trimming took 4 bases from V and 4 from J; bases not matched to a gene: 9. CDR3: CASSSRWSGGYNEQFF. In DNA form, the CDR3 reads TGTGCCAGCAGTTCCCGGTGGAGCGGGGGTTACAATGAGCAGTTCTTC.

The chain is built from TRBV7-2 and TRBJ1-3; a weak D match, TRBD1 (5 bases). The germline V gene encodes CDR1 SGHTA and CDR2 FQGNSA. The CDR3 has 15 amino acids. The V and J ends lost 1 base and 0 bases respectively, with 7 bases between them. CDR3: CASSLEGVSGNTIYF. The CDR3 DNA sequence: TGTGCCAGCAGCTTAGAAGGGGTCTCTGGAAACACCATATATTTT. The entire variable domain, with the rest obtained from reference TRBV7-2 and TRBJ1-3, is as follows: GAGVSQSPSNKVTEKGKDVELRCDPISGHTALYWYRQSLGQGLEFLIYFQGNSAPDKSGLPSDRFSAERTGGSVSTLTIQRTQQEDSAVYLCASSLEGVSGNTIYFGEGSWLTVV.